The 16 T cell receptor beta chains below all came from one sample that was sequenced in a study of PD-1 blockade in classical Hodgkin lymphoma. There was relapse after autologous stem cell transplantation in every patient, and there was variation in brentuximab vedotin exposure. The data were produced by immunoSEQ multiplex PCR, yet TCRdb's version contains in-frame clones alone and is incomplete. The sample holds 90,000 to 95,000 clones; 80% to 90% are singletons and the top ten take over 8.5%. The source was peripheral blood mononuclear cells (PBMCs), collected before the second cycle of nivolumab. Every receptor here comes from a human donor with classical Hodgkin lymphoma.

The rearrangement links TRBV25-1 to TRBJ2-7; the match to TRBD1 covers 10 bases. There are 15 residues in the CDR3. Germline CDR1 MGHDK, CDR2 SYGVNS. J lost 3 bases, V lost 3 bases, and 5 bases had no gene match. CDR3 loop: CASSDSGTGDYEQYF. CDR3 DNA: TGTGCCAGCAGTGATTCCGGGACAGGGGACTACGAGCAGTACTTC.

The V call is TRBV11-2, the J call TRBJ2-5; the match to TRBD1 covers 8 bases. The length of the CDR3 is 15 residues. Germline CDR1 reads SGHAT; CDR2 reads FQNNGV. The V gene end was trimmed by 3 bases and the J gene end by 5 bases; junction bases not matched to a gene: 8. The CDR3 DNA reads TGTGCCAGCAGCTTCTCGGACAGGGACAGGGAGACCCAGTACTTC. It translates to CASSFSDRDRETQYF.

CDR3 coding DNA: TGTGCCAGCAGCTTAGAAGTACAGGGGACGGACGAGCAGTACTTC. It encodes CASSLEVQGTDEQYF. V is TRBV7-9 and J is TRBJ2-7; TRBD1 matches at 7 bases. V dropped 1 base and J dropped 5; count of bases not matched to a gene: 8. CDR1 is SEHNR and CDR2 is FQNEAQ in the germline V gene (reference sequence). This CDR3 has 15 residues.

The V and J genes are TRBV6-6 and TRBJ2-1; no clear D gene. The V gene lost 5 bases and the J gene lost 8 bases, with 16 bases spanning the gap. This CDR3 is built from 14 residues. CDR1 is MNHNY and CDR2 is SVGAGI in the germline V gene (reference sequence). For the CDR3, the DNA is TGTGCCAGCAGTCCGCCCCCGGGCCTCGATGAGCAGTTCTTC. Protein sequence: CASSPPPGLDEQFF.

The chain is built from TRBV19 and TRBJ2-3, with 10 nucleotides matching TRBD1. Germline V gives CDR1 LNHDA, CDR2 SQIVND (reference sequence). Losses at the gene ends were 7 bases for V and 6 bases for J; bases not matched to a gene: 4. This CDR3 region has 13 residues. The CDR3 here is CASKTGGADTQYF. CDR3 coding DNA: TGTGCCAGTAAGACAGGGGGCGCGGATACGCAGTATTTT.

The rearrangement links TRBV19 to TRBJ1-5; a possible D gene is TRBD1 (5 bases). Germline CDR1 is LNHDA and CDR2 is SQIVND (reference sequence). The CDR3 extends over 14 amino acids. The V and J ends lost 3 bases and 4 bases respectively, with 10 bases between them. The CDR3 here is CASSMRTGNQPQHF. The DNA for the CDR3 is TGTGCCAGTAGTATGAGAACAGGTAATCAGCCCCAGCATTTT.

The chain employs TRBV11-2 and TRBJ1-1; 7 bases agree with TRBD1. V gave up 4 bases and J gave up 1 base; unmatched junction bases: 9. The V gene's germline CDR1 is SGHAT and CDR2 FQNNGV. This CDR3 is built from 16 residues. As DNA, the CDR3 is TGTGCCAGCAGCTCACCTGGGACAGTCAGGAACACTGAAGCTTTCTTT. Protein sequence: CASSSPGTVRNTEAFF. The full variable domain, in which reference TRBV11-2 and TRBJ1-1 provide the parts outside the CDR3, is EAGVAQSPRYKIIEKRQSVAFWCNPISGHATLYWYQQILGQGPKLLIQFQNNGVVDDSQLPKDRFSAERLKGVDSTLKIQPAKLEDSAVYLCASSSPGTVRNTEAFFGQGTRLTVV.

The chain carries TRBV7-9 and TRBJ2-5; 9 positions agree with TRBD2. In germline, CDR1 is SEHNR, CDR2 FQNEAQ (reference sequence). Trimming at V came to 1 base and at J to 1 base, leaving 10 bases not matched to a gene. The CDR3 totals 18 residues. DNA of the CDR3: TGTGCCAGCAGCTTAGGGCCCGGCGGGAGGGCCCCCCAAGAGACCCAGTACTTC. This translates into CASSLGPGGRAPQETQYF.

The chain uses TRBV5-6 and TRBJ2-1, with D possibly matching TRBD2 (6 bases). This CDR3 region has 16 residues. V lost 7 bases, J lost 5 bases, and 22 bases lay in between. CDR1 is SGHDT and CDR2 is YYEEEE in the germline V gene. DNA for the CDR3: TGTGCCAGCTTGGCAATGGATGGGGGGAGCAACAATGAGCAGTTCTTC. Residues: CASLAMDGGSNNEQFF.

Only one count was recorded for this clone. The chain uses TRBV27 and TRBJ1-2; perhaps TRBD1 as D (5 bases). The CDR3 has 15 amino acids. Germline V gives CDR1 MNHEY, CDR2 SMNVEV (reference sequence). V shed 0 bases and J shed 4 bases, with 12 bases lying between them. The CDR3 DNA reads TGTGCCAGCAGTTTATCGGATGGGGGACTCTATGGCTACACCTTC. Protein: CASSLSDGGLYGYTF.

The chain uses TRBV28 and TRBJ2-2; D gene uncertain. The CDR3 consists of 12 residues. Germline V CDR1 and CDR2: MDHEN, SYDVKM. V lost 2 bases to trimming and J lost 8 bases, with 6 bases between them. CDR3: CASSLNAGELFF. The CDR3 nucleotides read TGTGCCAGCAGTTTAAATGCAGGGGAGCTGTTTTTT. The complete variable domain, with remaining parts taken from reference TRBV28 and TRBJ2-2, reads DVKVTQSSRYLVKRTGEKVFLECVQDMDHENMFWYRQDPGLGLRLIYFSYDVKMKEKGDIPEGYSVSREKKERFSLILESASTNQTSMYLCASSLNAGELFFGEGSRLTVL.

The CDR3 loop reads CASSWGTSLIFEQYF. CDR3 sequence (DNA): TGTGCCAGCAGTTGGGGGACATCCTTGATTTTCGAGCAGTACTTC. This chain joins TRBV6-5 and TRBJ2-7, with a tentative D call TRBD1 (6 bases). Trimming took 4 bases from V and 6 from J, leaving 19 bases between them. CDR3 length: 15 amino acids. Germline CDR1 and CDR2: MNHEY and SVGAGI.

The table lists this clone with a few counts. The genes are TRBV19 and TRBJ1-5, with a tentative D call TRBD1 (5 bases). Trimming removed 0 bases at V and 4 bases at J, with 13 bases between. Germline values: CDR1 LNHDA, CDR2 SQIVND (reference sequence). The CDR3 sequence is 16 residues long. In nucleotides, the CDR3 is TGTGCCAGTAGTATAGACTGGGGGGATCGGAATCAGCCCCAGCATTTT. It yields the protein CASSIDWGDRNQPQHF.

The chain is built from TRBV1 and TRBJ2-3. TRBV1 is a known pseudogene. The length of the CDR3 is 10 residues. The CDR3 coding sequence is TGCACCAGCAGACCATATACGCAGTATTTT. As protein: CTSRPYTQYF.

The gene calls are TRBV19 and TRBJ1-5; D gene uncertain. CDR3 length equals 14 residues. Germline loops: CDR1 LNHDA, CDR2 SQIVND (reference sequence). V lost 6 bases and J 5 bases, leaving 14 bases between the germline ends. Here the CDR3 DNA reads TGTGCCAGTAGGGCCCTACTGTGGGATCAGCCCCAGCATTTT. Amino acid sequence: CASRALLWDQPQHF.

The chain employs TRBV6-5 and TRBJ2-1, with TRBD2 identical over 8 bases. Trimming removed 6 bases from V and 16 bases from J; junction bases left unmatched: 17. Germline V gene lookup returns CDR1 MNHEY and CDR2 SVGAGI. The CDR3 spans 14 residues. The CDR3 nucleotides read TGTGCCAGCAGCCCGCGGGGGGCTCAAACTCCAATATTCTTC. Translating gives CASSPRGAQTPIFF.